A selection of T cell receptor beta chains follows, all from one sample in a study of T cell repertoires in cytomegalovirus infection. Their recognized antigens are unknown. MiXCR, run by TCRdb on the reads, gives a single entry per CDR3 protein. This sample carries 640,000 or so distinct CDR3 sequences, about 33% of them seen once, and the ten largest clones take over 15%. This sample comprised cultured PBMCs, obtained from culture after CMV antigen stimulation. The receptors derive from a human donor in good health (CMV status not recorded). Some clones in this sample may be carry-over from other donors' samples. The CDR3 runs from the conserved cysteine through the conserved F or W. D genes are given only for firm matches. Size is omitted from some rows. Given values are once, few, many or a class for expanded clones.

D gene | J gene | clone size | V gene | CDR3 length | CDR3 protein | CDR3 DNA
TRBD2 | TRBJ2-5 | NA | TRBV11-3 | 14 | CASSLIGLVKTQYF | TGTGCCAGCAGCCTCATTGGACTAGTGAAGACCCAGTACTTC
NA | TRBJ2-7 | few | TRBV5-5 | 12 | CASSDLIYEQYF | TGTGCCAGCAGCGACTTGATCTACGAGCAGTACTTC
NA | TRBJ2-3 | once | TRBV20-1 | 13 | CSARVGGLDTQYF | TGCAGTGCTAGAGTCGGAGGGCTGGATACGCAGTATTTT
NA | TRBJ1-2 | few | TRBV12-5 | 13 | CASGLAEYYGYTF | TGTGCTAGTGGTTTGGCGGAGTACTATGGCTACACCTTC
NA | TRBJ2-1 | NA | TRBV24-1 | 13 | CATSDPGRNEQFF | TGTGCCACCAGTGATCCAGGGAGGAATGAGCAGTTCTTC
NA | TRBJ2-3 | few | TRBV7-8 | 12 | CASSYDQDTQYF | TGTGCCAGCAGCTACGACCAGGATACGCAGTATTTT
NA | TRBJ1-1 | NA | TRBV5-4 | 12 | CASKGVDTEAFF | TGTGCCAGCAAGGGGGTGGACACTGAAGCTTTCTTT
NA | TRBJ2-3 | NA | TRBV12-3/TRBV12-4 | 16 | CASSEPRGTRRDTQYF | TGTGCCAGCAGTGAGCCCCGGGGGACCCGGAGAGATACGCAGTATTTT
NA | TRBJ1-5 | few | TRBV3-1 | 16 | CASSPQWGGYDQPQHF | TGTGCCAGCAGCCCTCAATGGGGGGGATACGATCAGCCCCAGCATTTT
NA | TRBJ2-6 | NA | TRBV7-9 | 15 | CASSSTGTGANVLTF | TGTGCCAGCAGCTCAACAGGGACGGGGGCCAACGTCCTGACTTTC
NA | TRBJ2-1 | many | TRBV7-8 | 16 | CASSLPPRGRENEQFF | TGTGCCAGCAGCTTACCACCCAGGGGCAGGGAAAATGAGCAGTTCTTC
NA | TRBJ2-5 | NA | TRBV20-1 | 15 | CSARDWGTNQETQYF | TGCAGTGCTAGAGATTGGGGTACTAACCAAGAGACCCAGTACTTC
NA | TRBJ1-2 | NA | TRBV7-9 | 16 | CASSLLGREINYGYTF | TGTGCCAGCAGCTTATTGGGCAGAGAGATTAACTATGGCTACACCTTC
TRBD2 | TRBJ2-2 | many | TRBV7-2 | 15 | CASTLAGGPAGELFF | TGTGCCAGCACCCTAGCGGGGGGGCCGGCCGGGGAGCTGTTTTTT
NA | TRBJ2-7 | NA | TRBV5-3 | 11 | CASSITDEQYF | TGTGCCAGCAGCATTACAGACGAGCAGTACTTC
TRBD1 | TRBJ2-6 | NA | TRBV19 | 18 | CASSIGQGPFSGANVLTF | TGTGCCAGTAGTATTGGACAGGGCCCCTTCTCTGGGGCCAACGTCCTGACTTTC
NA | TRBJ1-1 | NA | TRBV6-5 | 14 | CASSYVQGTTEAFF | TGTGCCAGCAGTTACGTCCAGGGGACCACTGAAGCTTTCTTT
TRBD1 | TRBJ2-4 | NA | TRBV6-5 | 16 | CASSYSGTGAKNIQYF | TGTGCCAGCAGTTACTCCGGGACAGGGGCCAAAAACATTCAGTACTTC
NA | TRBJ2-7 | NA | TRBV18 | 15 | CASSPPRGNSYEQYF | TGTGCCAGCTCACCACCGCGTGGCAACTCCTACGAGCAGTACTTC
NA | TRBJ2-3 | NA | TRBV5-6 | 15 | CASSSWGALTDTQYF | TGTGCCAGCAGCTCGTGGGGGGCCCTCACAGATACGCAGTATTTT
NA | TRBJ1-2 | NA | TRBV7-2 | 14 | CASSPPEWSYGYTF | TGTGCCAGCAGCCCGCCTGAGTGGTCCTATGGCTACACCTTC
TRBD1 | TRBJ1-4 | few | TRBV11-2 | 16 | CASSPGTAPTNEKLFF | TGTGCCAGCAGCCCCGGGACAGCCCCAACTAATGAAAAACTGTTTTTT
NA | TRBJ2-4 | few | TRBV6-6 | 15 | CASSVPGQGGNIQYF | TGTGCCAGCAGTGTTCCGGGGCAGGGCGGGAACATTCAGTACTTC
NA | TRBJ1-6 | NA | TRBV19 | 17 | CASSQLTGVYRNSPLHF | TGTGCCAGTAGTCAGTTGACAGGAGTCTATCGTAATTCACCCCTCCACTTT
NA | TRBJ2-2 | few | TRBV20-1 | 15 | CSAREGDTVTGELFF | TGCAGTGCTAGAGAGGGGGACACAGTCACCGGGGAGCTGTTTTTT
NA | TRBJ2-2 | few | TRBV9 | 12 | CASHPGTGELFF | TGTGCCAGTCATCCGGGCACCGGGGAGCTGTTTTTT
NA | TRBJ2-3 | NA | TRBV7-6 | 14 | CASSLASSPDTQYF | TGTGCCAGCAGCCTTGCTAGCTCCCCAGATACGCAGTATTTT
NA | TRBJ1-5 | NA | TRBV19 | 14 | CASSEMLSNQPQHF | TGTGCCAGTTCTGAGATGTTGAGCAATCAGCCCCAGCATTTT
TRBD2 | TRBJ2-3 | few | TRBV7-2 | 15 | CASSLTSGRIDTQYF | TGTGCCAGCAGCTTGACTAGCGGGAGGATAGATACGCAGTATTTT
NA | TRBJ2-7 | few | TRBV27 | 12 | CASTTDSGEQYF | TGTGCCAGCACAACGGATTCAGGCGAGCAGTACTTC
NA | TRBJ2-1 | NA | TRBV7-2 | 18 | CASSFLGGAESSYNEQFF | TGTGCCAGCAGCTTTTTGGGGGGGGCAGAGAGCTCCTACAATGAGCAGTTCTTC
TRBD2 | TRBJ2-5 | NA | TRBV4-1 | 17 | CASSQDQVAGVQETQYF | TGCGCCAGCAGCCAAGATCAGGTAGCGGGGGTTCAAGAGACCCAGTACTTC
NA | TRBJ2-3 | NA | TRBV7-4 | 17 | CASSLGWGAMDTDTQYF | TGTGCCAGCAGCTTAGGATGGGGGGCCATGGACACAGATACGCAGTATTTT
NA | TRBJ2-1 | few | TRBV10-3 | 16 | CAISESWQGGNNEQFF | TGTGCCATCAGTGAGTCGTGGCAGGGAGGCAACAATGAGCAGTTCTTC
TRBD2 | TRBJ2-3 | few | TRBV7-8 | 15 | CASSLGASGEDTQYF | TGTGCCAGCAGCTTAGGAGCTAGCGGGGAGGATACGCAGTATTTT
NA | TRBJ2-3 | few | TRBV20-1 | 14 | CSASSGTNTDTQYF | TGCAGTGCTAGTTCGGGCACTAACACAGATACGCAGTATTTT
NA | TRBJ2-3 | NA | TRBV6-6 | 13 | CASTSAGTDTQYF | TGTGCCAGCACCTCAGCGGGCACAGATACGCAGTATTTT